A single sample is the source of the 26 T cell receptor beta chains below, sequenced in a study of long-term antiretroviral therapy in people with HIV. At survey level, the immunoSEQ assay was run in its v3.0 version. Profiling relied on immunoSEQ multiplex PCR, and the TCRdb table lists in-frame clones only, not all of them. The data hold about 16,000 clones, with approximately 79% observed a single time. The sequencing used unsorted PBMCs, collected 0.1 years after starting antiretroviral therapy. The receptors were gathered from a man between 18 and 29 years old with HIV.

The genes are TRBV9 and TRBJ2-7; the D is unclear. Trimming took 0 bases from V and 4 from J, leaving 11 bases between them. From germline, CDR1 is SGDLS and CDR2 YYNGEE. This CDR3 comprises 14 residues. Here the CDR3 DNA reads TGTGCCAGCAGCGTAGGAGTGGGGTCTTACGAGCAGTACTTC. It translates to CASSVGVGSYEQYF.

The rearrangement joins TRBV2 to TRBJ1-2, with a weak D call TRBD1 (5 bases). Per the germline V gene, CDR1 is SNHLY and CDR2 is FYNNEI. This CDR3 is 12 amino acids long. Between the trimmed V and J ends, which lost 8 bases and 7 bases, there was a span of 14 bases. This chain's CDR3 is CASRGGAGGYTF. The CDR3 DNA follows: TGTGCCAGCCGGGGAGGGGCTGGTGGCTACACCTTC.

The CDR3 protein is CASSLGGNRNTIYF. CDR3 nucleotide sequence: TGTGCCAGCAGCTTAGGCGGGAATCGAAACACCATATATTTT. V and J are TRBV13 and TRBJ1-3, with D hard to call. The CDR3 spans 14 residues. Trimming left V 0 bases short and J 5 bases short, with 8 bases between. CDR1 is PRHDT and CDR2 is FYEKMQ in the germline V gene (reference sequence).

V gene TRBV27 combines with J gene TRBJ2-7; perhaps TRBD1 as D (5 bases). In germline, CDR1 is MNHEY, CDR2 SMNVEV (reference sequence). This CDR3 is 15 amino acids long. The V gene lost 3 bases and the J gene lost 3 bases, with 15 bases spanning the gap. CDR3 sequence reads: CASSLGVDRNYEQYF. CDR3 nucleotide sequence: TGTGCCAGCAGTTTGGGTGTAGACAGAAACTACGAGCAGTACTTC.

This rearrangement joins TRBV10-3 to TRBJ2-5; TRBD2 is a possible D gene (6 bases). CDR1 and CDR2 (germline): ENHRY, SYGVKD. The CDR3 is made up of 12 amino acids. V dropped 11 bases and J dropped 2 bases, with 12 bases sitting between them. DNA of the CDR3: TGTGCCTCCGGGGAGGATCAAGAGACCCAGTACTTC. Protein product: CASGEDQETQYF.

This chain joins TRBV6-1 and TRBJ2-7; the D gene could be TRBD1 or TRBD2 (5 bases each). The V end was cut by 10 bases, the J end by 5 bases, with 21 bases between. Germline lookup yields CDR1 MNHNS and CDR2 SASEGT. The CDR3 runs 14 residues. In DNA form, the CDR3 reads TGTGCCACCGCCCCGACAGTACTAGTAAACGAGCAGTACTTC. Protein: CATAPTVLVNEQYF.

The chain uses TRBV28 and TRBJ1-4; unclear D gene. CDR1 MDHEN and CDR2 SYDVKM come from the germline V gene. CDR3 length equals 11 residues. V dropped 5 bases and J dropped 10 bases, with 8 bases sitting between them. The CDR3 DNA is TGTGCCAGCAGTGACCTAGCAAAACTGTTTTTT. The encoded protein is CASSDLAKLFF.

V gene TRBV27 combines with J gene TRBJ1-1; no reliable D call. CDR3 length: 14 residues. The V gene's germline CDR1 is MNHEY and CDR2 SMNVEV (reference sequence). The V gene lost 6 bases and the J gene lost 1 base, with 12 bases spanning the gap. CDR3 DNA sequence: TGTGCCAGCAGCTCCCCAATCAGGAACACTGAAGCTTTCTTT. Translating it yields CASSSPIRNTEAFF.

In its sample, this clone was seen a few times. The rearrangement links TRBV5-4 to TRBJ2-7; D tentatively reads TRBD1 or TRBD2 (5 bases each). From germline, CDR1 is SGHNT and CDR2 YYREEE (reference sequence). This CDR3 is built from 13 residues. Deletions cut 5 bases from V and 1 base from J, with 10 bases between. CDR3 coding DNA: TGTGCCAGCAGGCCAGGGAGATCCTACGAGCAGTACTTC. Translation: CASRPGRSYEQYF.

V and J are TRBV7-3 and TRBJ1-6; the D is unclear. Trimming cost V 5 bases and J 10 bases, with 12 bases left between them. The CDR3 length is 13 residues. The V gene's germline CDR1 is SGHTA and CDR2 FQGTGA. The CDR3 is CASSPVVLSPLHF. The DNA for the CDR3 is TGTGCCAGCAGCCCCGTTGTTCTCTCACCCCTCCACTTT. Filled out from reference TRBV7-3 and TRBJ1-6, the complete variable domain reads GAGVSQTPSNKVTEKGKYVELRCDPISGHTALYWYRQSLGQGPEFLIYFQGTGAADDSGLPNDRFFAVRPEGSVSTLKIQRTERGDSAVYLCASSPVVLSPLHFGNGTRLTVT.

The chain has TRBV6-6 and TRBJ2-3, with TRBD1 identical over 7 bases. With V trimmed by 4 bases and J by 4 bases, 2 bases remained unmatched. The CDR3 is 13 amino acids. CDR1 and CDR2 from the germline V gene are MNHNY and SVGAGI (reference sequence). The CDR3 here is CASSFTGADTQYF. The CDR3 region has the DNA TGTGCCAGCAGTTTTACAGGGGCAGATACGCAGTATTTT.

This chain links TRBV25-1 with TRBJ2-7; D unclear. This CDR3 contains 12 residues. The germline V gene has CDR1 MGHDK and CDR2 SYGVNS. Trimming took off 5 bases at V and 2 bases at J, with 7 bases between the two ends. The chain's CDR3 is CASSPNAYEQYF. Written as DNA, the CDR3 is TGTGCCAGCAGTCCCAACGCCTACGAGCAGTACTTC.

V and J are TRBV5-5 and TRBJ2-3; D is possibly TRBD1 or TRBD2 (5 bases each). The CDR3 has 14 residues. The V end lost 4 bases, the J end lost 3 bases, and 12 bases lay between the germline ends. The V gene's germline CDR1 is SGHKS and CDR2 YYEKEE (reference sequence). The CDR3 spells CASSPGTDTDTQYF. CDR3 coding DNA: TGTGCCAGCAGCCCCGGGACGGATACAGATACGCAGTATTTT.

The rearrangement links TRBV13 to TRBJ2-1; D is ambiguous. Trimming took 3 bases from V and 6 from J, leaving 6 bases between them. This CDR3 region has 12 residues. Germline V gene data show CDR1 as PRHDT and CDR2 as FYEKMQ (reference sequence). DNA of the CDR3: TGTGCCAGCAGCTTCAAGGGCAATGAGCAGTTCTTC. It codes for CASSFKGNEQFF.

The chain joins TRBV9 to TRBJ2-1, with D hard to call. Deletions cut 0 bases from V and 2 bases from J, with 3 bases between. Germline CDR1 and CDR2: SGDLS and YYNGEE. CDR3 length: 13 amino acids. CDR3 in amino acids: CASSVVPYNEQFF. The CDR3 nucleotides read TGTGCCAGCAGCGTAGTCCCCTACAATGAGCAGTTCTTC.

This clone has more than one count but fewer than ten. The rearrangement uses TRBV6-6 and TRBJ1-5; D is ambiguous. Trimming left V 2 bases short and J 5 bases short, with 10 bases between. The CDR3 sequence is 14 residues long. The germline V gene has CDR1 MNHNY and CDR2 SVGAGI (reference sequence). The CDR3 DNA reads TGTGCCAGCAGTTACGGGGTCTCGGATCAGCCCCAGCATTTT. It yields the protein CASSYGVSDQPQHF.

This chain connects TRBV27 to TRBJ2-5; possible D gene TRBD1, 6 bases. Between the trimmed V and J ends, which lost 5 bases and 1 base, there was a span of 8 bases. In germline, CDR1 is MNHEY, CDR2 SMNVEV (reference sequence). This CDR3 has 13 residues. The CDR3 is CASSPDSQETQYF. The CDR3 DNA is TGTGCCAGCAGTCCGGACAGCCAAGAGACCCAGTACTTC.

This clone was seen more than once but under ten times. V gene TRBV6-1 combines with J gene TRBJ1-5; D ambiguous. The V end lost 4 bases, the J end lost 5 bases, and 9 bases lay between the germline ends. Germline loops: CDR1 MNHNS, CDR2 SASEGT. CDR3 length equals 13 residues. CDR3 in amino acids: CASSGNADQPQHF. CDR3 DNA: TGTGCCAGCAGTGGGAACGCGGATCAGCCCCAGCATTTT.

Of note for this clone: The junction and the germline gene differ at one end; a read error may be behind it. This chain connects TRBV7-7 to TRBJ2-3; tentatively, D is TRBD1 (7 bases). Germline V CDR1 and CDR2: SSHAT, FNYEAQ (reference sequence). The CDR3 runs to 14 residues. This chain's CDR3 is CASSRQGGGDTQYF. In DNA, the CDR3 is TGTGCTAGCAGCCGACAGGGAGGTGGAGATACGCAGTATTTT.

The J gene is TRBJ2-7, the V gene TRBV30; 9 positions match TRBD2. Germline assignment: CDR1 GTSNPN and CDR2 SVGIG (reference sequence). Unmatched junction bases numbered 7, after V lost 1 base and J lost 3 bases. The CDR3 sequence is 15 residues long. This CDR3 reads CAWSGLAGGHYEQYF. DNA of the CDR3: TGTGCCTGGAGTGGCTTGGCGGGAGGGCACTACGAGCAGTACTTC.

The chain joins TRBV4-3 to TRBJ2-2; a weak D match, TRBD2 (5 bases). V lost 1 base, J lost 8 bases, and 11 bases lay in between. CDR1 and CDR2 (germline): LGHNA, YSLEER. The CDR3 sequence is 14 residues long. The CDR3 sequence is CASSQVRGPGELFF. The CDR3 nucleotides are TGCGCCAGCAGCCAAGTCAGAGGGCCGGGGGAGCTGTTTTTT.

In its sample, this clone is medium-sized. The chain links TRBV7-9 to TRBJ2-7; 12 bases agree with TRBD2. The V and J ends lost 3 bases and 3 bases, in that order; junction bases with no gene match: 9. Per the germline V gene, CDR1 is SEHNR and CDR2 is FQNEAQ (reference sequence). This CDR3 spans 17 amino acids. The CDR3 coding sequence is TGTGCCAGCAGCTTCGGACTAGCGGGACATTTACTCTACGAGCAGTACTTC. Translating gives CASSFGLAGHLLYEQYF.

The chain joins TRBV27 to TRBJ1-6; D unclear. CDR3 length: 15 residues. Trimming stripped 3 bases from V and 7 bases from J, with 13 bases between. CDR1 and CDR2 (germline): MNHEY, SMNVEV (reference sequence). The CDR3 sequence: CASSLLRGGNSPLHF. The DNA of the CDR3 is TGTGCCAGCAGTTTGCTACGAGGTGGGAATTCACCCCTCCACTTT.

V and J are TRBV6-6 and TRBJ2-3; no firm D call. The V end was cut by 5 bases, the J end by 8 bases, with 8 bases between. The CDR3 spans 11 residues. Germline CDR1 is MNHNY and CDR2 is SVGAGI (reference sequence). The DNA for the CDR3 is TGTGCCAGCAGTCTAGGTGTTACGCAGTATTTT. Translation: CASSLGVTQYF.

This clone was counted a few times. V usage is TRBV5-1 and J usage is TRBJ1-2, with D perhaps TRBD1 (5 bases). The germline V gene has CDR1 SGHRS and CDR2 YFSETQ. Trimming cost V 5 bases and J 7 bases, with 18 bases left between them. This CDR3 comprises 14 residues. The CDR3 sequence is CASSPNGGAAGYTF. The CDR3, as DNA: TGCGCCAGCAGTCCTAACGGGGGAGCTGCTGGCTACACCTTC.

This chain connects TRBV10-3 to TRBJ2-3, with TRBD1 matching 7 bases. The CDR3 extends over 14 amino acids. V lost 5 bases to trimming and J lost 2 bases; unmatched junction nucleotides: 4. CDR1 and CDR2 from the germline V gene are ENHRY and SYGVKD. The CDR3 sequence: CAISQDRSTDTQYF. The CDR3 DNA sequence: TGTGCCATCAGTCAGGACAGGTCCACAGATACGCAGTATTTT.